This is a list of T cell receptor beta chains from one sample in a study of monozygotic twins with inflammatory bowel disease. TCRdb processed the 5' RACE reads again and assigns one entry to each CDR3 protein, with no DNA. Its table lists around 380,000 distinct CDR3 sequences. The sequenced material came from blood. These receptors all stem from a human donor with ulcerative colitis or Crohn's disease, or a healthy co-twin of an affected twin (not recorded which). Both conserved end residues are part of each CDR3.

v_call	j_call	cdr3_aa
TRBV20-1	TRBJ1-2	CSARNPGTTGGGYTF
TRBV7-2	TRBJ1-6	CASSPTGGGANNSPLHF
TRBV5-1	TRBJ2-3	CASSHEGATDTQYF
TRBV5-1	TRBJ1-1	CASCSTSPTVNTEAFF
TRBV5-5	TRBJ1-2	CASSLVGASYGYTF
TRBV9	TRBJ2-3	CASSSPGRYTQYF
TRBV20-1	TRBJ2-5	CSARDGLQETQYF
TRBV5-1	TRBJ2-3	CASSLGTSGSADTQYF
TRBV20-1	TRBJ2-2	CSARDRGGWNTGELFF
TRBV7-2	TRBJ2-5	CASSTETGEETQYF
TRBV7-3	TRBJ2-3	CASSFQGGGIDTQYF
TRBV7-8	TRBJ2-3	CASSSGVRENTDTQYF
TRBV10-2	TRBJ1-1	CASSPNRDREAFF
TRBV7-9	TRBJ1-1	CASSFRQGSNTEAFF
TRBV5-4	TRBJ2-5	CASRDLGETQYF
TRBV24-1	TRBJ2-1	CATSDSWGDFSGSRYEQFF
TRBV12-3/TRBV12-4	TRBJ2-7	CASSLGHRPYEQYF
TRBV29-1	TRBJ1-1	CSASHMNTEAFF
TRBV7-3	TRBJ2-5	CASSLLGQGGETQYF
TRBV7-9	TRBJ2-2	CASSFLAGNTGELFF
TRBV3-1	TRBJ2-2	CASSFSTGYTGELFF
TRBV3-1	TRBJ2-1	CASSQPGTSGIFF
TRBV9	TRBJ1-4	CASSVDRAENEKLFF
TRBV25-1	TRBJ2-5	CASSDPQGGGIETQYF
TRBV6-2/TRBV6-3	TRBJ1-1	CASSYTQGKAFF
TRBV11-2	TRBJ2-1	CASSFTGGGNEQFF
TRBV30	TRBJ1-5	CAWSAQVYSNQPQHF
TRBV24-1	TRBJ2-5	CATEDRKGTQYF
TRBV7-2	TRBJ2-3	CASSRLANLDTQYF
TRBV20-1	TRBJ1-2	CSAPRQGTDGYTF
TRBV16	TRBJ1-1	CASSTYRGHPGNTEAFF
TRBV7-2	TRBJ2-7	CASSPRTGPNGQYF
TRBV30	TRBJ2-7	CAWSPSRNYEQYF
TRBV28	TRBJ2-1	CASSSGLAGAYNEQFF
TRBV15	TRBJ2-1	CATKGAGVGNEQFF
TRBV5-4	TRBJ2-7	CASSLQDSNYEQYF
TRBV9	TRBJ2-7	CASSPQGGFYEQYF
TRBV9	TRBJ2-7	CASSPGTPLVGEQYF
TRBV27	TRBJ2-1	CASSMGTSGRAHYNEQFF
TRBV7-9	TRBJ1-2	CASSVAEVWGYTF